Listed below are T cell receptor beta chains from one sample, sequenced in a study of CD8+ T cells in alopecia areata. The method was immunoSEQ multiplex PCR; TCRdb's version includes in-frame clones alone and lacks a portion of them. The top ten clones hold 1% of a sample with approximately 210,000 clones, 60% of them seen once. The starting material was CD4+ T cells sorted from blood, obtained at week 24, from a patient treated with tofacitinib. These receptors originate from a human donor with alopecia areata. Each CDR3 is given with its conserved first and last residue. A D gene is named only where the DNA matches it firmly. Clone size is not always given. Where it is, it says once, few, many or a class for expanded clones.

CDR3aa | CDR3nt | d_gene | abundance | j_gene | v_gene
CASSGTSGSTGELFF | TGTGCCAGCAGCGGGACTAGCGGGAGCACCGGGGAGCTGTTTTTT | TRBD2 | few | TRBJ2-2 | TRBV2
CASSEGGSGNQPQHF | TGTGCCAGCAGTGAAGGCGGCAGTGGAAATCAGCCCCAGCATTTT | - | - | TRBJ1-5 | TRBV25-1
CASSFRRNTGELFF | TGTGCCAGCAGCTTCAGAAGGAACACCGGGGAGCTGTTTTTT | - | few | TRBJ2-2 | TRBV11-1
CASSRDRGHGYTF | TGTGCCAGCAGCCGGGACAGGGGTCATGGCTACACCTTC | TRBD1 | - | TRBJ1-2 | TRBV14
CASTDTGGYQPQHF | TGTGCCAGTACCGACACAGGGGGCTATCAGCCCCAGCATTTT | TRBD1 | few | TRBJ1-5 | TRBV19
CASIASPGYNEQFF | TGTGCCAGTATAGCCTCCCCCGGCTACAATGAGCAGTTCTTC | - | few | TRBJ2-1 | TRBV19
CASSIRGTEGYTF | TGTGCCAGTAGTATTCGTGGGACGGAGGGCTACACCTTC | - | few | TRBJ1-2 | TRBV19
CASSLGWNEQFF | TGTGCCAGCAGCTTGGGGTGGAATGAGCAGTTCTTC | - | - | TRBJ2-1 | TRBV5-6
CASSAGQGASGYTF | TGTGCCAGCAGCGCGGGACAGGGGGCGTCGGGCTACACCTTC | TRBD1 | - | TRBJ1-2 | TRBV9
CASSLTAGAGTDTQYF | TGTGCCAGCAGCTTAACCGCGGGGGCGGGCACAGATACGCAGTATTTT | - | - | TRBJ2-3 | TRBV7-2
CASRRTDGNSPLHF | TGTGCCAGCCGAAGGACCGACGGGAATTCACCCCTCCACTTT | - | few | TRBJ1-6 | TRBV7-2
CASSQTPPGGQDVRQFF | TGCGCCAGCAGCCAGACCCCCCCGGGGGGTCAAGACGTTCGGCAGTTCTTC | TRBD2 | few | TRBJ2-1 | TRBV4-1
CASSPHTTGANVLTF | TGTGCCAGCAGCCCACATACAACCGGGGCCAACGTCCTGACTTTC | - | once | TRBJ2-6 | TRBV9
CASSQDLNTEAFF | TGTGCCAGCAGCCAAGATCTCAACACTGAAGCTTTCTTT | - | - | TRBJ1-1 | TRBV14
CAWRTGWYGYTF | TGTGCCTGGAGGACAGGGTGGTATGGCTACACCTTC | TRBD1 | - | TRBJ1-2 | TRBV30
CASSQVGTEAFF | TGCGCCAGCAGCCAAGTGGGGACTGAAGCTTTCTTT | - | - | TRBJ1-1 | TRBV4-3
CASSLVSIGQPYGYTF | TGTGCCAGCAGCTTAGTGTCCATTGGCCAACCGTATGGCTACACCTTC | - | - | TRBJ1-2 | TRBV7-2
CASSQVTSTNNEQFF | TGCGCCAGCAGCCAAGTAACTAGCACCAACAATGAGCAGTTCTTC | - | - | TRBJ2-1 | TRBV4-3
CASSEGRVDNSPLHF | TGTGCCAGCAGTGAAGGTCGAGTAGATAATTCACCCCTCCACTTT | - | - | TRBJ1-6 | TRBV2
CASTSAGELFF | TGTGCCAGCACGTCCGCCGGGGAGCTGTTTTTT | - | few | TRBJ2-2 | TRBV28
CATSRGPTGELFF | TGTGCCACCAGCAGAGGTCCCACCGGGGAGCTGTTTTTT | - | - | TRBJ2-2 | TRBV15
CASSGDGQETQYF | TGTGCCAGTAGTGGGGACGGTCAAGAGACCCAGTACTTC | - | - | TRBJ2-5 | TRBV19
CSVGGGPGGGYTF | TGCAGCGTTGGCGGGGGGCCCGGAGGGGGCTACACCTTC | - | - | TRBJ1-2 | TRBV29-1
CASSTDRGLSYEQYF | TGTGCCAGCAGCACCGACAGGGGACTCTCCTACGAGCAGTACTTC | TRBD1 | - | TRBJ2-7 | TRBV7-8
CASRLGDRETQYF | TGCGCCAGCAGGTTAGGAGATAGAGAGACCCAGTACTTC | - | - | TRBJ2-5 | TRBV5-1
CASSSRGYSNQPQHF | TGTGCCAGCAGCTCGAGGGGTTATAGCAATCAGCCCCAGCATTTT | - | - | TRBJ1-5 | TRBV5-6
CASSRGSGYTF | TGTGCCAGCAGCCGGGGATCTGGCTACACCTTC | - | - | TRBJ1-2 | TRBV5-6
CASRRAENTGELFF | TGCGCCAGCAGGCGGGCAGAGAACACCGGGGAGCTGTTTTTT | - | once | TRBJ2-2 | TRBV5-1
CAWSVGVGIYGYTF | TGTGCCTGGAGTGTAGGGGTGGGAATTTATGGCTACACCTTC | - | - | TRBJ1-2 | TRBV30
CASSVRQGDTEAFF | TGTGCCAGCAGCGTCCGGCAGGGGGACACTGAAGCTTTCTTT | TRBD1 | - | TRBJ1-1 | TRBV7-2
CASRSGKGRRDQDEQYF | TGCGCCAGCAGATCGGGGAAGGGGAGACGGGACCAAGACGAGCAGTACTTC | - | - | TRBJ2-7 | TRBV23-1
CATSRDQGETQYF | TGTGCCACCAGCAGAGATCAGGGAGAGACCCAGTACTTC | - | - | TRBJ2-5 | TRBV15
CSVVGRNTDTQYF | TGCAGCGTTGTAGGCCGGAACACAGATACGCAGTATTTT | - | - | TRBJ2-3 | TRBV29-1
CASSLRDTLSGANVLTF | TGTGCCAGCAGCTTAAGGGACACCCTGTCAGGGGCCAACGTCCTGACTTTC | - | - | TRBJ2-6 | TRBV7-2
CASSYGDPTYEQYF | TGTGCCAGTAGCTATGGGGACCCGACCTACGAGCAGTACTTC | - | - | TRBJ2-7 | TRBV19
CAWERRLSYNEQFF | TGTGCCTGGGAAAGAAGATTATCCTACAATGAGCAGTTCTTC | - | few | TRBJ2-1 | TRBV30
CASSLNTGELFF | TGTGCCAGCAGCCTGAACACCGGGGAGCTGTTTTTT | - | - | TRBJ2-2 | TRBV9
CAWSAETRDTGELFF | TGTGCCTGGAGTGCCGAGACGAGGGACACCGGGGAGCTGTTTTTT | - | - | TRBJ2-2 | TRBV30
CASSLDRGPYEQYF | TGCGCCAGCAGCTTGGACAGGGGGCCCTACGAGCAGTACTTC | TRBD1 | - | TRBJ2-7 | TRBV5-1
CAWSPTVHEQYF | TGTGCCTGGAGCCCAACGGTGCACGAGCAGTACTTC | - | - | TRBJ2-7 | TRBV30
CASSPRTVPRRGYTF | TGTGCCAGCAGCCCCAGAACGGTCCCGAGGCGTGGCTACACCTTC | - | - | TRBJ1-2 | TRBV5-6
CASRLAHTGELFF | TGTGCCAGCAGATTAGCACACACCGGGGAGCTGTTTTTT | - | - | TRBJ2-2 | TRBV6-5
CAWRVRGSDSIGTDTQYF | TGTGCCTGGAGGGTTAGAGGGTCCGACAGTATTGGAACAGATACGCAGTATTTT | - | few | TRBJ2-3 | TRBV30
CASSETSGGATDTQYF | TGTGCCAGCAGTGAAACTAGCGGGGGGGCCACAGATACGCAGTATTTT | TRBD2 | - | TRBJ2-3 | TRBV6-1
CASSGQGVHIDTDTQYF | TGTGCCAGCAGTGGACAGGGGGTACATATTGACACAGATACGCAGTATTTT | TRBD1 | - | TRBJ2-3 | TRBV25-1
CAWTVFGIYNEQFF | TGTGCCTGGACTGTCTTCGGGATCTACAATGAGCAGTTCTTC | - | once | TRBJ2-1 | TRBV30